This T cell receptor (beta chain) was sequenced during a study of shared clonotypes between healthy human individuals. Study-wide results and caveats: Sampling covered blood only; tissue repertoires likely differ. Relative to clonotypes present in all four donors, those not shared had lower generation probabilities.

Terminally differentiated effector memory CD45RA+ cells were excluded by CCR7 positive selection of CD45RO-negative cells. There were only Caucasian adults among the donors, and all lived in Nashville, Tennessee. A word on this clone: No antigen is known for it.

Measured with immunoSEQ multiplex PCR; TCRdb has only the in-frame clones, and not every one. The sample has millions of clones, roughly 94% seen once; the top ten hold 1.1%. Germline loops: CDR1 SEHNR, CDR2 FQNEAQ (reference sequence). Trimming stripped 1 base from V and 12 bases from J, with 7 bases between. The CDR3 runs to 11 residues. The sample comprised naive CD8+ T cells sorted from blood. The rearrangement uses TRBV7-9 and TRBJ2-1; D unclear. This TCR was sampled from a man between 18 and 35 years old in good health. This chain's CDR3 is CASSLGSGQFF. The DNA of the CDR3 is TGTGCCAGCAGCTTAGGATCGGGGCAGTTCTTC.